This T cell receptor beta chain was recorded in a study of sequential checkpoint blockade in melanoma. Turning to the study itself: First-line arms were nivolumab then ipilimumab, or the reverse, randomized 1:1. Roughly 20 patients had matched tumor biopsies before treatment and at week 13 after nivolumab or ipilimumab alone. Points from the study as a whole: Mutational load did not correlate with tumor T-cell fraction or clonality.

Some clones are missing from TCRdb's copy, which holds only in-frame ones; the method was immunoSEQ multiplex PCR. The sample has 5,500 to 9,000 clones, about 28% seen once. This clone was detected only a few times. Antigen: not known. The V gene's germline CDR1 is MNHGY and CDR2 SAAAGT. This CDR3 region has 14 residues. V lost 5 bases and J lost 5, with 12 bases in between. As to treatment: randomized to nivolumab then ipilimumab (arm A) or the reverse (arm B). No patient had prior DNA-damaging chemotherapy. The TCR originated in a human donor with melanoma. The V and J genes are TRBV6-8 and TRBJ2-2; D ambiguous. The source was tumor tissue (inferred from file names), collected from a patient given nivolumab and ipilimumab in sequence. CDR3 bases: TGTGCCAGCAGTGACTGGTCCGATACCGGGGAGCTGTTTTTT. Its protein product is CASSDWSDTGELFF.